This T cell receptor beta chain was sequenced in a study of T cells in Graves' hyperthyroidism and ophthalmopathy. This clonotype was recorded a few times. Cells are PBMCs isolated from over 7.5 ml of fresh blood. Amplification of TCR beta CDR3 regions used RNA as the template. TCR CDR3 regions were first amplified by RT-PCR with HTBI primers. TCRdb used MiXCR to reprocess the multiplex PCR reads, holding one entry per CDR3 protein. The table shows around 210,000 distinct CDR3 sequences, with roughly 17% occurring only once. Germline V gives CDR1 KGHDR, CDR2 SFDVKD. This CDR3 has 15 amino acids. The V and J ends lost 3 bases and 4 bases respectively, with 12 bases between them.

The specimen was blood. The V and J genes are TRBV24-1 and TRBJ2-1; the D gene could be TRBD1 or TRBD2 (6 bases each). The receptor was derived from a woman between 45 and 60 years old with Graves' hyperthyroidism. The CDR3 loop is CATSDRGEWYNEQFF. The CDR3 DNA reads as TGTGCCACCAGTGATAGGGGGGAGTGGTACAATGAGCAGTTCTTC.